The 21 T cell receptor beta chains below were found in one sample sequenced in a study of somatic mutations in cytotoxic T cells in rheumatoid arthritis. TCRdb keeps only in-frame clones here, not all; method: immunoSEQ multiplex PCR. The table lists tens of thousands of clones, about 86% of them singletons, with about 19% in the top ten. The sample consisted of CD8+ T cells sorted from blood. The origin of the receptors is a woman aged 50 to 65 in good health.

The chain joins TRBV27 to TRBJ2-3; TRBD1 might be the D (5 bases). Between the trimmed V and J ends, which lost 5 bases and 6 bases, there was a span of 18 bases. Germline CDR1 and CDR2: MNHEY and SMNVEV (reference sequence). The CDR3 runs 15 residues. The CDR3 DNA sequence: TGTGCCAGCAGTCGCGACTCGTCCAGGGCGGATACGCAGTATTTT. Amino acids: CASSRDSSRADTQYF.

The rearrangement joins TRBV11-2 to TRBJ1-6, with D tentatively TRBD1 (5 bases). V was trimmed by 3 bases and J by 6 bases, leaving 15 bases between them. This CDR3 spans 16 amino acids. Germline-derived CDR1 and CDR2 are SGHAT and FQNNGV. CDR3: CASSLQGGHGNSPLHF. The CDR3 nucleotides read TGTGCCAGCAGCTTGCAGGGCGGGCATGGTAATTCACCCCTCCACTTT.

The V call is TRBV6-5, the J call TRBJ2-5; the match to TRBD2 covers 9 bases. Losses at the gene ends were 8 bases for V and 5 bases for J; bases not matched to a gene: 6. Germline V gene lookup returns CDR1 MNHEY and CDR2 SVGAGI. CDR3 length: 13 amino acids. This chain's CDR3 is CASGRTSAETQYF. The CDR3 DNA is TGTGCCAGCGGACGGACTAGCGCGGAGACCCAGTACTTC.

This clone was detected a few times. V is TRBV19 and J is TRBJ1-1, with D perhaps TRBD1 (5 bases). Germline CDR1 and CDR2: LNHDA and SQIVND (reference sequence). The CDR3 contains 15 residues. Between the trimmed V and J ends, which lost 6 bases and 5 bases, there was a span of 19 bases. In nucleotides, the CDR3 is TGTGCCAGTAGGCCCGATCATGGGACTCGGACTGAAGCTTTCTTT. The encoded protein is CASRPDHGTRTEAFF.

The genes are TRBV18 and TRBJ1-5; 10 nucleotides match TRBD1. Per the germline V gene, CDR1 is KGHSH and CDR2 is LQKENI. Losses at the gene ends were 5 bases for V and 3 bases for J; bases not matched to a gene: 10. This CDR3 contains 17 residues. Here the CDR3 reads CASSRTGGVTFNQPQHF. The CDR3 nucleotides are TGTGCCAGCTCAAGGACAGGGGGAGTCACATTCAATCAGCCCCAGCATTTT. The full variable domain, in which reference TRBV18 and TRBJ1-5 provide the parts outside the CDR3, is NAGVMQNPRHLVRRRGQEARLRCSPMKGHSHVYWYRQLPEEGLKFMVYLQKENIIDESGMPKERFSAEFPKEGPSILRIQQVVRGDSAAYFCASSRTGGVTFNQPQHFGDGTRLSIL.

J is TRBJ1-3 and V is TRBV7-8; D not certain. V shed 4 bases and J shed 2 bases, with 9 bases lying between them. The CDR3 consists of 14 residues. Germline V gives CDR1 SGHVS, CDR2 FQNEAQ. The CDR3 reads CASSSAGAGNTIYF. The CDR3 DNA follows: TGTGCCAGCAGCTCAGCCGGTGCTGGAAACACCATATATTTT.

The V call is TRBV13, the J call TRBJ1-1; D remains unclear. V was trimmed by 0 bases and J by 5 bases, leaving 10 bases between them. CDR3 length: 14 amino acids. Germline loops: CDR1 PRHDT, CDR2 FYEKMQ (reference sequence). CDR3 bases: TGTGCCAGCAGCTTAGGGCCCCAAAAGACTGAAGCTTTCTTT. This translates into CASSLGPQKTEAFF.

The DNA of the CDR3 is TGTGCCAGCAGCGACTCCCGGTGGGACGGGAAGAATCAGCCCCAGCATTTT. Residues: CASSDSRWDGKNQPQHF. The rearrangement links TRBV27 to TRBJ1-5; TRBD1 might be the D (5 bases). Germline V gene data show CDR1 as MNHEY and CDR2 as SMNVEV (reference sequence). The CDR3 spans 17 residues. Trimming removed 6 bases at V and 4 bases at J, with 22 bases between.

V and J are TRBV6-5 and TRBJ1-2; D unresolved. Trimming took 0 bases from V and 5 from J, leaving 16 bases between them. The V gene's germline CDR1 is MNHEY and CDR2 SVGAGI. The CDR3 consists of 16 residues. CDR3 amino acids: CASSYSIQVHLYGYTF. The CDR3 bases are TGTGCCAGCAGTTACTCGATCCAAGTTCATCTTTATGGCTACACCTTC.

V and J are TRBV5-1 and TRBJ1-6; 7 bases fit TRBD1. V shed 5 bases, J shed 9 bases, and the junction held 5 bases outside the gene matches. Germline V gives CDR1 SGHRS, CDR2 YFSETQ. This CDR3 is 13 amino acids long. The CDR3 bases are TGCGCCAGCAGTCGACAGGGTACTTCACCCCTCCACTTT. It specifies CASSRQGTSPLHF. Full variable domain (remainder filled in from reference TRBV5-1 and TRBJ1-6): KAGVTQTPRYLIKTRGQQVTLSCSPISGHRSVSWYQQTPGQGLQFLFEYFSETQRNKGNFPGRFSGRQFSNSRSEMNVSTLELGDSALYLCASSRQGTSPLHFGNGTRLTVT.

The rearrangement joins TRBV2 to TRBJ2-5, with 9 positions matching TRBD2. Germline CDR1 and CDR2: SNHLY and FYNNEI. The CDR3 runs 14 residues. V dropped 7 bases and J dropped 3; count of bases not matched to a gene: 6. Here the CDR3 reads CASTTGGGEETQYF. CDR3 nucleotides: TGTGCCAGCACTACGGGCGGGGGGGAAGAGACCCAGTACTTC.

The chain employs TRBV6-5 and TRBJ2-1; 15 nucleotides agree with TRBD2. The CDR3 is made up of 15 amino acids. The junction had 4 bases not matched to a gene; V was cut back by 6 bases and J by 7 bases. CDR1 and CDR2 from the germline V gene are MNHEY and SVGAGI. CDR3 DNA: TGTGCCAGCAGCCGAGGGACTAGCGGGGGGAATGAGCAGTTCTTC. This gives the protein CASSRGTSGGNEQFF.

The chain uses TRBV5-1 and TRBJ2-3, with TRBD1 identical over 9 bases. CDR1 SGHRS and CDR2 YFSETQ come from the germline V gene. V lost 2 bases, J lost 6 bases, and 7 bases stayed unmatched. The CDR3 totals 15 residues. The CDR3 spells CASSFAQGALDTQYF. The CDR3 DNA reads TGCGCCAGCAGCTTCGCACAGGGGGCTTTGGATACGCAGTATTTT.

The chain is built from TRBV29-1 and TRBJ2-1; 9 bases align to TRBD2. The CDR3 has 15 residues. Germline values: CDR1 SQVTM, CDR2 ANQGSEA. Trimming at V came to 7 bases and at J to 2 bases, leaving 9 bases not matched to a gene. CDR3 protein: CSGWSGGPTYNEQFF. The CDR3 DNA reads as TGCAGCGGGTGGAGCGGGGGGCCGACCTACAATGAGCAGTTCTTC.

The rearrangement uses TRBV20-1 and TRBJ2-1, with D unclear. The CDR3 is 11 residues long. CDR1 is DFQATT, CDR2 SNEGSKA, per germline (reference sequence). V lost 5 bases, J lost 7 bases, and 9 bases lay in between. CDR3 nucleotides: TGCAGTGCTGGGGTCCCTAATGAGCAGTTCTTC. This codes for CSAGVPNEQFF.

The genes are TRBV5-6 and TRBJ2-7; 8 nucleotides agree with TRBD1. CDR1 SGHDT and CDR2 YYEEEE come from the germline V gene. Trimming removed 2 bases from V and 6 bases from J; junction bases left unmatched: 4. This CDR3 spans 13 amino acids. Here the CDR3 reads CASSFGTGSEQYV. In DNA, the CDR3 is TGTGCCAGCAGCTTTGGGACAGGTAGCGAGCAGTACGTC.

The chain is built from TRBV4-2 and TRBJ2-6; D remains unclear. Germline CDR1 and CDR2: LGHNA and YNFKEQ. The length of the CDR3 is 16 residues. V was shortened by 0 bases and J by 0 bases, with 6 bases between the two germline ends. The CDR3 DNA sequence: TGTGCCAGCAGCCAAGAACAGAGCTCTGGGGCCAACGTCCTGACTTTC. It specifies CASSQEQSSGANVLTF.

J is TRBJ1-5 and V is TRBV7-9, with TRBD1 as a possible D gene (6 bases). The CDR3 consists of 18 residues. Trimming pared 4 bases from V and 0 bases from J, leaving 19 bases between. Germline CDR1 and CDR2: SEHNR and FQNEAQ (reference sequence). CDR3 sequence: CASSSNRQDPNSNQPQHF. CDR3 in DNA: TGTGCCAGCAGCTCAAACAGACAGGATCCAAATAGCAATCAGCCCCAGCATTTT.

The chain combines TRBV4-1 with TRBJ2-2, with D possibly being TRBD1 or TRBD2 (5 bases each). The CDR3 extends over 16 amino acids. From germline, CDR1 is MGHRA and CDR2 YSYEKL. Trimming cost V 4 bases and J 2 bases, with 14 bases left between them. The CDR3 loop is CASSPGTGPNTGELFF. Here the CDR3 DNA reads TGCGCCAGCAGCCCTGGTACGGGGCCAAACACCGGGGAGCTGTTTTTT.

This clone was detected only once. This chain links TRBV4-1 with TRBJ1-4, with D unclear. This CDR3 is built from 17 residues. Trimming took off 0 bases at V and 0 bases at J, with 11 bases between the two ends. Germline V gene sequence: CDR1 MGHRA, CDR2 YSYEKL. The CDR3 spells CASSQEGSAATNEKLFF. CDR3 bases: TGCGCCAGCAGCCAAGAGGGGTCGGCCGCAACTAATGAAAAACTGTTTTTT.

This chain connects TRBV5-4 to TRBJ2-7; D is unclear. The CDR3 is 14 residues long. Germline V gene sequence: CDR1 SGHNT, CDR2 YYREEE (reference sequence). With 0 bases removed from V and 7 bases from J, the gap between germline ends came to 14 bases. CDR3 coding DNA: TGTGCCAGCAGCTTGGCGTCCCACCTCCAAGAGCAGTACTTC. This encodes CASSLASHLQEQYF.